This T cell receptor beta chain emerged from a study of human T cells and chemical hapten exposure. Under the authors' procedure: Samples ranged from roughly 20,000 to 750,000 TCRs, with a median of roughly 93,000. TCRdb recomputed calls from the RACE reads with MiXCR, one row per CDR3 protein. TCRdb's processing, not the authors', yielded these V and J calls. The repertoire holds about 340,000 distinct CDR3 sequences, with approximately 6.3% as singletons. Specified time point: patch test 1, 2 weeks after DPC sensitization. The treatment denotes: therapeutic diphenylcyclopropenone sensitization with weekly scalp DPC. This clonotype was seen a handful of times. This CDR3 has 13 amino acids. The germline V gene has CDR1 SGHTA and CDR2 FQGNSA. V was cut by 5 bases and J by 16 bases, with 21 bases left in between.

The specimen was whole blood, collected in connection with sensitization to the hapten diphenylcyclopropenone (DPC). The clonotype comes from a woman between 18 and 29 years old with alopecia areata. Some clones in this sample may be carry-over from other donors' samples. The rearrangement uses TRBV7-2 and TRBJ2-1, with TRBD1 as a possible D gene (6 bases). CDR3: CASSPKRQVLGFF. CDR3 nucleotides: TGTGCCAGCAGCCCAAAAAGACAGGTCCTGGGATTCTTC.